The 14 T cell receptor beta chains presented below share a single source sample, sequenced in a study of blood T cell repertoires in COVID-19 (dated by TCRdb to 2020 to 2022). Library creation used the immunoSEQ multiplex PCR assay. Held by TCRdb, this immuneACCESS table contains in-frame sequences only and omits some clones. Under half of the omission traces to an unresolved V gene where checked; the cause of the rest is unknown. This sample holds 55,000 to 65,000 clones; 80% to 90% were observed only once. Around 6.9% of the sample comes from the top ten. Sequencing was done on a sample of peripheral blood. The receptors stem from a man between 60 and 75 years old with active or convalescent COVID-19.

This clone has more than one count but fewer than ten. The rearrangement joins TRBV5-6 to TRBJ1-3; 10 bases map to TRBD1. The germline V gene encodes CDR1 SGHDT and CDR2 YYEEEE. CDR3 length: 16 amino acids. V dropped 6 bases and J dropped 1; count of bases not matched to a gene: 7. Here the CDR3 reads CASTDRGRRSGNTIYF. DNA of the CDR3: TGTGCCAGCACCGACAGGGGGCGCCGTTCTGGAAACACCATATATTTT.

This rearrangement joins TRBV24-1 to TRBJ1-5, with D uncertain. V was pared by 9 bases and J by 1 base, with 12 bases between. CDR3 length equals 14 residues. Looked up from germline, CDR1 is KGHDR and CDR2 is SFDVKD. Here the CDR3 reads CATREQSSNQPQHF. CDR3 nucleotides: TGTGCCACCCGGGAACAGTCAAGCAATCAGCCCCAGCATTTT.

The chain recombines TRBV27 with TRBJ1-2; 7 bases fit TRBD1. CDR3 size: 16 residues. Trimming cost V 2 bases and J 8 bases; bases outside gene matches: 14. Looked up from germline, CDR1 is MNHEY and CDR2 is SMNVEV (reference sequence). The CDR3 loop reads CASSLGPPQGLRGYTF. In DNA form, the CDR3 reads TGTGCCAGCAGTTTAGGACCCCCACAGGGGTTAAGAGGCTACACCTTC.

The chain combines TRBV18 with TRBJ2-5; D may be TRBD2 (5 bases). The CDR3 length is 14 residues. Germline V lookup: CDR1 KGHSH, CDR2 LQKENI. Trimming took 4 bases from V and 2 from J, leaving 11 bases between them. The CDR3 is CASSHRTYQETQYF. In nucleotides, the CDR3 is TGTGCCAGCTCACACCGGACTTATCAAGAGACCCAGTACTTC.

The gene calls are TRBV3-1 (or the pseudogene TRBV3-2) and TRBJ1-5; D is uncertain. Trimming took 1 base from V and 3 from J, leaving 7 bases between them. CDR1 is LGHDT, CDR2 YNNKEL, per germline (reference sequence). The CDR3 is 14 amino acids. CDR3 sequence: CASSQGHANQPQHF. CDR3 DNA: TGTGCCAGCAGCCAAGGACACGCCAATCAGCCCCAGCATTTT.

The chain uses TRBV5-1 and TRBJ1-2; 9 positions agree with TRBD1. The CDR3 totals 15 residues. V trimming: 0 bases; J trimming: 8 bases; junction bases outside the gene matches: 8. From germline, CDR1 is SGHRS and CDR2 YFSETQ. CDR3 sequence reads: CASSLARDRVDGYTF. The CDR3 bases are TGCGCCAGCAGCTTGGCTCGGGACAGGGTTGACGGCTACACCTTC.

This sequence joins TRBV7-8 and TRBJ2-7, with unresolved D. CDR3 size: 12 residues. Germline CDR1 SGHVS, CDR2 FQNEAQ. Between the trimmed V and J ends, which lost 3 bases and 0 bases, there was a span of 3 bases. CDR3 bases: TGTGCCAGCAGCTTTATCTCCTACGAGCAGTACTTC. Translating gives CASSFISYEQYF.

This chain uses TRBV7-2 with TRBJ1-2; D unclear. The CDR3 is made up of 14 amino acids. With 5 bases removed from V and 1 base from J, the gap between germline ends came to 11 bases. The germline V gene has CDR1 SGHTA and CDR2 FQGNSA. The CDR3 bases are TGTGCCAGCAGCCCCGCGCGCGTTAACTATGGCTACACCTTC. This sequence encodes CASSPARVNYGYTF.

This clone was observed once. The V and J genes are TRBV7-9 and TRBJ1-1, with a possible D match to TRBD1 (6 bases). The CDR3 sequence is 12 residues long. Trimming took off 6 bases at V and 6 bases at J, with 11 bases between the two ends. Per the germline V gene, CDR1 is SEHNR and CDR2 is FQNEAQ (reference sequence). CDR3 protein: CASRVDRSEAFF. CDR3 nucleotide sequence: TGTGCCAGCAGGGTCGACAGGTCTGAAGCTTTCTTT.

The chain links TRBV18 to TRBJ2-7, with D perhaps TRBD2 (5 bases). This CDR3 is built from 12 residues. Germline lookup yields CDR1 KGHSH and CDR2 LQKENI. V was shortened by 3 bases and J by 5 bases, with 8 bases between the two germline ends. CDR3 region: CASSPQRDEQYF. CDR3 DNA: TGTGCCAGCTCACCTCAGAGGGACGAGCAGTACTTC. Using reference TRBV18 and TRBJ2-7 for the parts outside the CDR3, the full variable domain is NAGVMQNPRHLVRRRGQEARLRCSPMKGHSHVYWYRQLPEEGLKFMVYLQKENIIDESGMPKERFSAEFPKEGPSILRIQQVVRGDSAAYFCASSPQRDEQYFGPGTRLTVT.

This chain joins TRBV6-5 and TRBJ2-1, with TRBD2 identical over 12 bases. The ends lost 1 base at V and 10 bases at J; junction bases unmatched: 8. The germline V gene has CDR1 MNHEY and CDR2 SVGAGI. This CDR3 spans 16 amino acids. In DNA form, the CDR3 reads TGTGCCAGCAGTTACTTAGGACTAGCGGGAAGCAACGAGCAGTTCTTC. Protein product: CASSYLGLAGSNEQFF.

The rearrangement uses TRBV5-1 and TRBJ1-2, with TRBD1 identical over 10 bases. The germline V gene has CDR1 SGHRS and CDR2 YFSETQ. The trim removed 3 bases at V and 0 bases at J, leaving 5 bases unmatched. The length of the CDR3 is 16 residues. CDR3 sequence reads: CASSSTGGLANYGYTF. CDR3 DNA sequence: TGCGCCAGCAGCTCGACAGGGGGCCTAGCTAACTATGGCTACACCTTC.

This sequence joins TRBV24-1 and TRBJ1-4; 8 bases line up with TRBD1. The CDR3 contains 15 residues. The V segment lost 3 bases and the J segment 7 bases; nucleotides outside the gene matches: 6. CDR1 is KGHDR and CDR2 is SFDVKD in the germline V gene. CDR3 amino acids: CATSDPGGAGEKLFF. CDR3 nucleotides: TGTGCCACCAGTGATCCAGGGGGCGCGGGTGAAAAACTGTTTTTT.

The chain uses TRBV9 and TRBJ2-2; 13 bases are a match to TRBD2. The germline V gene has CDR1 SGDLS and CDR2 YYNGEE. With 6 bases clipped from V and 7 bases from J, the junction kept 9 bases outside the gene matches. The CDR3 sequence is 16 residues long. CDR3 region: CASTNILAGGNGELFF. The CDR3 nucleotides read TGTGCCAGCACCAATATACTAGCGGGGGGGAACGGGGAGCTGTTTTTT. The full variable domain, with the rest looked up from reference TRBV9 and TRBJ2-2, is DSGVTQTPKHLITATGQRVTLRCSPRSGDLSVYWYQQSLDQGLQFLIQYYNGEERAKGNILERFSAQQFPDLHSELNLSSLELGDSALYFCASTNILAGGNGELFFGEGSRLTVL.